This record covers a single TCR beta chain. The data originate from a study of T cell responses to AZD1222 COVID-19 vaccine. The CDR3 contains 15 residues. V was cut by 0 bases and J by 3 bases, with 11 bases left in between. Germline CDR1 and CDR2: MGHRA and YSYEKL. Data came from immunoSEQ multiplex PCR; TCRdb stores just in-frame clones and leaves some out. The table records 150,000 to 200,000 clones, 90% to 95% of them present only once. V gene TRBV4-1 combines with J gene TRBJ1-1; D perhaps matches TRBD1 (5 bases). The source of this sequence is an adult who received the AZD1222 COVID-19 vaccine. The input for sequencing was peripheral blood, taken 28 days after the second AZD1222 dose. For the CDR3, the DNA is TGCGCCAGCAGCCAAGATTTGCCGGGGGACACTGAAGCTTTCTTT. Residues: CASSQDLPGDTEAFF.